The present entry profiles one T cell receptor (beta chain) with its context. Its antigen remains unknown. There are 14 residues in the CDR3. Per the germline V gene, CDR1 is SGHNT and CDR2 is YENEEA. Trimming took 4 bases from V and 3 from J, leaving 10 bases between them. The data were obtained in a study of T cell responses to AZD1222 COVID-19 vaccine. General study findings and limits: Scientists sampled the repertoires only once the peak T cell response had passed. Clonal diversity may have been underestimated in mostly white British donors. Increases in Spike-specific TCR breadth and depth were seen after two AZD1222 doses.

The repertoire was sequenced with immunoSEQ multiplex PCR; TCRdb's copy has only in-frame clones and lacks some. The sample consists of approximately 89,000 clones, just over 90% of them appearing once. This clonotype was obtained from an adult who received the AZD1222 COVID-19 vaccine. The J gene is TRBJ2-1, the V gene TRBV11-3; D is ambiguous. The source material was peripheral blood, sampled 28 days after the second AZD1222 dose. CDR3 DNA: TGTGCCAGCAGCTCAAGGACGGGCTACAATGAGCAGTTCTTC. Its protein is CASSSRTGYNEQFF.